Listed here are 29 T cell receptor beta chains from one sample, sequenced in a study of T cells after yellow fever vaccination. TCRdb analysed the 5' RACE reads with MiXCR anew, one entry per CDR3 protein. The sample has approximately 300,000 distinct CDR3 sequences; about 10% are singletons. This specimen was CD4+ T cells sorted from PBMCs, taken 45 days after the yellow fever booster vaccination. The receptors shown here come from a man aged 18 to 30 who received the YFV17D yellow fever vaccine.

The rearrangement joins TRBV7-3 to TRBJ2-3; no clear D gene. Trimming pared 2 bases from V and 6 bases from J, leaving 9 bases between. The CDR3 totals 13 residues. CDR1 is SGHTA, CDR2 FQGTGA, per germline. CDR3 bases: TGTGCCAGCAGCTTATATCCCGCCGATACGCAGTATTTT. Its translation: CASSLYPADTQYF.

CDR3 nucleotides: TGTGCCAGCAGTCCGGACAGTGGCTATGGCTACACCTTC. This encodes CASSPDSGYGYTF. This chain connects TRBV6-4 to TRBJ1-2; tentatively, D is TRBD1 (6 bases). Per the germline V gene, CDR1 is MRHNA and CDR2 is SNTAGT. The CDR3 contains 13 residues. Trimming shortened V by 5 bases and J by 4 bases, and 11 bases separated the two germline ends.

The rearrangement uses TRBV4-1 and TRBJ1-2; TRBD1 matches 7 bases. The germline V gene has CDR1 MGHRA and CDR2 YSYEKL. The CDR3 extends over 13 amino acids. V lost 3 bases and J lost 8; bases outside the gene matches: 6. Here the CDR3 reads CASSQDRSEGYTF. CDR3 in DNA: TGCGCCAGCAGCCAGGACAGGTCGGAAGGCTACACCTTC.

This clonotype has only one observation. The chain employs TRBV19 and TRBJ2-3; no definite D call. The CDR3 spans 15 residues. Germline CDR1 reads LNHDA; CDR2 reads SQIVND (reference sequence). Trimming shortened V by 7 bases and J by 0 bases, and 14 bases separated the two germline ends. The DNA for the CDR3 is TGTGCCAGTAATGCCGGACGGATTAGCACAGATACGCAGTATTTT. Amino acids: CASNAGRISTDTQYF.

This clonotype was seen a handful of times. This chain connects TRBV28 to TRBJ2-5, with 7 bases identical to TRBD1. J lost 1 base, V lost 5 bases, and 4 bases had no gene match. The CDR3 is 14 amino acids. Germline V CDR1 and CDR2: MDHEN, SYDVKM. In nucleotides, the CDR3 is TGTGCCAGCAGTACAGACAGGGTCCAAGAGACCCAGTACTTC. Protein: CASSTDRVQETQYF.

This chain joins TRBV4-3 and TRBJ2-3; 7 bases are shared with TRBD2. The CDR3 is 18 amino acids. Per the germline V gene, CDR1 is LGHNA and CDR2 is YSLEER. Trimming took 4 bases from V and 0 from J; bases not matched to a gene: 13. The CDR3 loop is CASSLHLAGRTSTDTQYF. CDR3 in DNA: TGCGCCAGCAGCCTCCATTTAGCGGGCCGTACTAGCACAGATACGCAGTATTTT.

J is TRBJ2-5 and V is TRBV4-3, with a possible D match to TRBD1 (5 bases). Deletions cut 0 bases from V and 4 bases from J, with 18 bases between. Germline values: CDR1 LGHNA, CDR2 YSLEER. The CDR3 is 17 amino acids. The CDR3 sequence is CASSQDPPAGNGETQYF. CDR3 nucleotides: TGCGCCAGCAGCCAAGATCCACCGGCAGGGAACGGAGAGACCCAGTACTTC.

This clonotype was picked up a small number of times. The V call is TRBV7-2, the J call TRBJ1-2; 9 nucleotides match TRBD1. The CDR3 loop spans 14 amino acids. J was trimmed by 6 bases and V by 3 bases; bases with no gene match: 5. Germline CDR1 and CDR2: SGHTA and FQGNSA. In DNA, the CDR3 is TGTGCCAGCAGCTTCAGGACAGGGGAGGATGGCTACACCTTC. Encoded protein: CASSFRTGEDGYTF.

This clonotype was counted between two and nine times. The V gene is TRBV18, the J gene TRBJ2-7; the D is unclear. Per germline, CDR1 KGHSH and CDR2 LQKENI. CDR3 length: 12 amino acids. V was shortened by 2 bases and J by 4 bases, with 6 bases between the two germline ends. The CDR3 DNA follows: TGTGCCAGCTCACCAGAAGGGTACGAGCAGTACTTC. It specifies CASSPEGYEQYF.

The chain joins TRBV28 to TRBJ1-1, with 7 bases fitting TRBD1. J gave up 5 bases and V 5 bases, and 8 bases lay outside the gene matches. This CDR3 spans 14 amino acids. Germline V gene lookup returns CDR1 MDHEN and CDR2 SYDVKM. The CDR3 region is CASSPPQGRTEAFF. The CDR3, as DNA: TGTGCCAGCAGTCCCCCACAGGGGCGGACTGAAGCTTTCTTT.

The table lists this clonotype with many counts. CDR3 in DNA: TGTGCCAGCAGCCCCCAGGGCGGGGAGCTGTTTTTT. Translated: CASSPQGGELFF. The chain links TRBV7-9 to TRBJ2-2, with TRBD1 as a possible D gene (5 bases). This CDR3 is built from 12 residues. Trimming took off 5 bases at V and 7 bases at J, with 8 bases between the two ends. CDR1 is SEHNR, CDR2 FQNEAQ, per germline (reference sequence).

About this clonotype itself: The CDR3 does not end in the conserved phenylalanine or tryptophan, so this is likely a read error. This chain joins TRBV6-5 and TRBJ1-4, with 7 bases matching TRBD1. Germline assignment: CDR1 MNHEY and CDR2 SVGAGI. The V and J ends lost 8 bases and 10 bases, in that order; junction bases with no gene match: 7. This CDR3 has 12 residues. CDR3 sequence reads: CASPDRARKLFS. As DNA, the CDR3 is TGTGCCAGCCCCGACAGGGCACGAAAACTGTTTTCT.

The V call is TRBV5-1, the J call TRBJ2-2; D is unclear. CDR1 and CDR2 from the germline V gene are SGHRS and YFSETQ. V lost 1 base and J lost 6, with 7 bases in between. This CDR3 is 13 amino acids long. The CDR3 loop reads CASSLRESGELFF. Here the CDR3 DNA reads TGCGCCAGCAGCTTGAGGGAATCCGGGGAGCTGTTTTTT. The full variable domain, completed using reference TRBV5-1 and TRBJ2-2, is KAGVTQTPRYLIKTRGQQVTLSCSPISGHRSVSWYQQTPGQGLQFLFEYFSETQRNKGNFPGRFSGRQFSNSRSEMNVSTLELGDSALYLCASSLRESGELFFGEGSRLTVL.

CDR3 residues: CASSPIMGLGTQYF. The CDR3 DNA sequence: TGTGCCAGCAGTCCTATCATGGGCCTAGGGACCCAGTACTTC. This chain links TRBV7-2 with TRBJ2-5; no reliable D call. The CDR3 has 14 amino acids. Trimming pared 6 bases from V and 7 bases from J, leaving 18 bases between. CDR1 and CDR2 from the germline V gene are SGHTA and FQGNSA. Looking up the rest from reference TRBV7-2 and TRBJ2-5 gives the full variable domain: GAGVSQSPSNKVTEKGKDVELRCDPISGHTALYWYRQSLGQGLEFLIYFQGNSAPDKSGLPSDRFSAERTGGSVSTLTIQRTQQEDSAVYLCASSPIMGLGTQYFGPGTRLLVL.

This clonotype showed up many times. The chain has TRBV7-8 and TRBJ2-5, with D maybe TRBD2 (6 bases). V lost 5 bases, J lost 5 bases, and 12 bases lay in between. The CDR3 has 13 amino acids. From germline, CDR1 is SGHVS and CDR2 FQNEAQ. The CDR3 reads CASSGRLVETQYF. The CDR3 DNA reads as TGTGCCAGCAGCGGCAGACTAGTGGAGACCCAGTACTTC.

The rearrangement uses TRBV5-1 and TRBJ2-5; D perhaps matches TRBD2 (6 bases). Deletions cut 0 bases from V and 8 bases from J, with 14 bases between. Germline V gene data show CDR1 as SGHRS and CDR2 as YFSETQ. This CDR3 comprises 14 residues. CDR3 in amino acids: CASSLVGGAPTQYF. The DNA for the CDR3 is TGCGCCAGCAGCTTGGTGGGCGGGGCCCCAACCCAGTACTTC. The entire variable domain, with the rest obtained from reference TRBV5-1 and TRBJ2-5, is as follows: KAGVTQTPRYLIKTRGQQVTLSCSPISGHRSVSWYQQTPGQGLQFLFEYFSETQRNKGNFPGRFSGRQFSNSRSEMNVSTLELGDSALYLCASSLVGGAPTQYFGPGTRLLVL.

DNA of the CDR3: TGTGCCAGCAGCCTCACAGGGGGCTCTGGAAACACCATATATTTT. Amino acids: CASSLTGGSGNTIYF. The rearrangement uses TRBV7-2 and TRBJ1-3, with 8 nucleotides matching TRBD1. The V segment lost 5 bases and the J segment 0 bases; nucleotides outside the gene matches: 3. The CDR3 is 15 amino acids. Germline loops: CDR1 SGHTA, CDR2 FQGNSA. The full variable domain, completed using reference TRBV7-2 and TRBJ1-3, is GAGVSQSPSNKVTEKGKDVELRCDPISGHTALYWYRQSLGQGLEFLIYFQGNSAPDKSGLPSDRFSAERTGGSVSTLTIQRTQQEDSAVYLCASSLTGGSGNTIYFGEGSWLTVV.

This clonotype was seen many times. The DNA of the CDR3 is TGCGCCAGCACTCTCGGAACAACTAATGAAAAACTGTTTTTT. This sequence encodes CASTLGTTNEKLFF. J is TRBJ1-4 and V is TRBV5-1; D gene unclear. Germline CDR1 is SGHRS and CDR2 is YFSETQ. V lost 6 bases and J 0 bases, leaving 9 bases between the germline ends. The CDR3 sequence is 14 residues long.

In this sample, this clonotype turned up a few times. The chain carries TRBV7-2 and TRBJ1-1, with D maybe TRBD1 (5 bases). Trimming pared 1 base from V and 11 bases from J, leaving 11 bases between. Looked up from germline, CDR1 is SGHTA and CDR2 is FQGNSA. There are 12 residues in the CDR3. CDR3 DNA sequence: TGTGCCAGCAGCTTAGAGGCAGGGACGGCTTTCTTT. Translated, it gives CASSLEAGTAFF.

This chain joins TRBV5-1 and TRBJ2-7; TRBD1 matches at 7 bases. CDR3 length: 15 amino acids. Trimming cost V 2 bases and J 0 bases; bases outside gene matches: 5. Germline V lookup: CDR1 SGHRS, CDR2 YFSETQ. The CDR3, as DNA: TGCGCCAGCAGCTTCTTGACAGGGACCTCCTACGAGCAGTACTTC. Amino acids: CASSFLTGTSYEQYF.

The chain recombines TRBV18 with TRBJ1-4, with a weak D call TRBD1 (5 bases). With 4 bases removed from V and 3 bases from J, the gap between germline ends came to 15 bases. Looked up from germline, CDR1 is KGHSH and CDR2 is LQKENI. The CDR3 sequence is 16 residues long. In DNA, the CDR3 is TGTGCCAGCTCACGAACATATGGGGGGGCTAATGAAAAACTGTTTTTT. This gives the protein CASSRTYGGANEKLFF.

The chain employs TRBV4-1 and TRBJ2-3; a possible D gene is TRBD2 (5 bases). Trimming took off 0 bases at V and 2 bases at J, with 18 bases between the two ends. The CDR3 consists of 18 residues. Germline CDR1 is MGHRA and CDR2 is YSYEKL. CDR3 sequence: CASSQEPWTLANTDTQYF. CDR3 DNA: TGCGCCAGCAGCCAAGAGCCCTGGACTCTCGCTAACACAGATACGCAGTATTTT.

The genes are TRBV6-6 and TRBJ1-4, with TRBD1 matching 9 bases. CDR1 is MNHNY, CDR2 SVGAGI, per germline (reference sequence). The CDR3 spans 16 residues. V shed 5 bases and J 3 bases; nucleotides not matched to a gene: 7. The DNA for the CDR3 is TGTGCCAGCAGTAACCTGGACAGGGGAGCTAATGAAAAACTGTTTTTT. Residues: CASSNLDRGANEKLFF.

This clonotype came up a few times. The CDR3 DNA reads TGCAGTGCTGCTTCCCGGGACCCCTGGGATACGCAGTATTTT. Residues: CSAASRDPWDTQYF. The genes are TRBV20-1 and TRBJ2-3; D could derive from TRBD1 or TRBD2 (5 bases each). V shed 5 bases and J shed 6 bases, with 18 bases lying between them. The CDR3 is 14 amino acids. The germline V gene has CDR1 DFQATT and CDR2 SNEGSKA (reference sequence).

In its sample, this clonotype was seen a few times. The chain has TRBV7-8 and TRBJ1-5, with 9 bases that match TRBD1. Germline CDR1 SGHVS, CDR2 FQNEAQ. V gave up 2 bases and J gave up 7 bases; unmatched junction bases: 6. CDR3 length equals 15 residues. The CDR3 bases are TGTGCCAGCAGCTTACAAACAGGGGGCCGACAGCCCCAGCATTTT. Protein sequence: CASSLQTGGRQPQHF.

This clonotype was seen many times. V gene TRBV10-3 combines with J gene TRBJ2-7; 9 bases line up with TRBD2. The V gene end was trimmed by 2 bases and the J gene end by 4 bases; junction bases not matched to a gene: 6. The CDR3 extends over 15 amino acids. Germline V lookup: CDR1 ENHRY, CDR2 SYGVKD. In DNA, the CDR3 is TGTGCCATCAGTGAGCCCGGACTAGCGCTGTACGAGCAGTACTTC. Amino acid sequence: CAISEPGLALYEQYF.

Only a few counts were recorded for this clonotype. The CDR3 DNA reads as TGTGCCACCAGTGAACCCGGACCTGAGGCAGATACGCAGTATTTT. Encoded protein: CATSEPGPEADTQYF. This chain uses TRBV24-1 with TRBJ2-3; D is uncertain. The CDR3 runs 15 residues. V was trimmed by 4 bases and J by 4 bases, leaving 14 bases between them. Germline V lookup: CDR1 KGHDR, CDR2 SFDVKD.

This chain uses TRBV20-1 with TRBJ2-2; 8 nucleotides line up with TRBD2. This CDR3 region has 15 residues. The V and J ends lost 6 bases and 6 bases, in that order; junction bases with no gene match: 12. CDR1 and CDR2 from the germline V gene are DFQATT and SNEGSKA (reference sequence). CDR3 region: CSAMTPAGVAGELFF. CDR3 DNA: TGCAGTGCGATGACACCAGCGGGGGTCGCCGGGGAGCTGTTTTTT.

V and J are TRBV3-1 and TRBJ2-5, with D uncertain. Deletions cut 6 bases from V and 5 bases from J, with 10 bases between. The CDR3 sequence is 12 residues long. Germline V lookup: CDR1 LGHDT, CDR2 YNNKEL (reference sequence). This chain's CDR3 is CASSLLTETQYF. The DNA for the CDR3 is TGTGCCAGCAGTCTCCTTACGGAGACCCAGTACTTC.